This record concerns one TCR beta chain sequence. No antigen is known for it. Each CDR3 protein is one row after TCRdb ran MiXCR on the reads. The data hold about 470,000 distinct CDR3 sequences, with about 42% observed a single time. This specimen comes from a study of T cell repertoires in cytomegalovirus infection. Study-wide context: Recently identified HLA-C-restricted CMV epitopes were among the peptides used. CMV infection together with matching HLA type was indicated by public TCR beta signatures.

The CDR3 consists of 18 residues. Germline trimming cut 6 bases from V and 2 bases from J; bases unmatched to any gene: 14. Broader study findings: Ex vivo, HLA-C-restricted CMV-specific TCR beta clonotypes prevailed over the rest of the response.

The chain uses TRBV12-3 or TRBV12-4 and TRBJ2-4; 9 positions agree with TRBD1. The material was cultured PBMCs, obtained from culture after CMV antigen stimulation. This sequence originates from a human donor in good health (CMV status not recorded). Some clones in this sample may be carry-over from other donors' samples. The CDR3 region has the DNA TGTGCCAGCAGCCCACTACAGGGGGCCCTTAATTCCAAAAACATTCAGTACTTC. This sequence encodes CASSPLQGALNSKNIQYF.